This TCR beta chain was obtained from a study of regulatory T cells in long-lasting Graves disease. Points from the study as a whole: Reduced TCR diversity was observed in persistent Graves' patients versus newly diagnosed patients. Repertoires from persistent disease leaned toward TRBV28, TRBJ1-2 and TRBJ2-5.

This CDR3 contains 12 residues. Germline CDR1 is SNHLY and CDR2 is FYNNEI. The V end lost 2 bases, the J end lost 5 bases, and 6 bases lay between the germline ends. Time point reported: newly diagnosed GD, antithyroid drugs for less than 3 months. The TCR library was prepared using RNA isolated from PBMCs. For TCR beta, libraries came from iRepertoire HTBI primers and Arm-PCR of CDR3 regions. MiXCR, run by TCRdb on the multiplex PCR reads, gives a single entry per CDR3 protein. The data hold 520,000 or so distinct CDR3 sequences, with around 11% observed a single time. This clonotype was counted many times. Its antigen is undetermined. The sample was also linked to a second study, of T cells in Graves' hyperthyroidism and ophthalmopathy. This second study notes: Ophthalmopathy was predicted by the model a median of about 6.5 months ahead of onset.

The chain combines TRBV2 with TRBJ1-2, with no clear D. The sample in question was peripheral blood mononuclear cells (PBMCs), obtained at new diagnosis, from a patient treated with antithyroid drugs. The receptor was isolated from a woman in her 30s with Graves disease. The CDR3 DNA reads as TGTGCCAGCAGTGAAACGGGTTATGGCTACACCTTC. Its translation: CASSETGYGYTF.